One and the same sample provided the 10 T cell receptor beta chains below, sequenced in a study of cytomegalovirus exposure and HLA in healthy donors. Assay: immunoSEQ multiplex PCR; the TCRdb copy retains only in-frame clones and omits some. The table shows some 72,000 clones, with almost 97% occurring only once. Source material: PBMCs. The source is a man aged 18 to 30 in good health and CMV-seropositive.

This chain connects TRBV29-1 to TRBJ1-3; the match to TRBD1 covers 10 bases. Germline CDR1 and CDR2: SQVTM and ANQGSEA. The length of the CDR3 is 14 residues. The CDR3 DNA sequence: TGCACCACCGAGGACAGGGGGGCTGGAAACACCATATATTTT. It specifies CTTEDRGAGNTIYF.

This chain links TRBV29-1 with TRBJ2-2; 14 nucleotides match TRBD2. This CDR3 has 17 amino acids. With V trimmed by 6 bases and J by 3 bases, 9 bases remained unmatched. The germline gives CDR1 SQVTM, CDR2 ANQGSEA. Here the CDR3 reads CSVDGLAGGLDTGELFF. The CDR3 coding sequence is TGCAGCGTAGACGGACTAGCGGGAGGATTAGACACCGGGGAGCTGTTTTTT.

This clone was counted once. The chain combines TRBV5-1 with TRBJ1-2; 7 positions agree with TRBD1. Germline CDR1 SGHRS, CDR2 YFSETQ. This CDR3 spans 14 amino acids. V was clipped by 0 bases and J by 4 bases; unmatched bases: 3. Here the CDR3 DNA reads TGCGCCAGCAGCTTGGGACAGGGCCGCTATGGCTACACCTTC. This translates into CASSLGQGRYGYTF.

CDR3 residues: CASSPGGSPAQHF. CDR3 sequence (DNA): TGTGCCAGCAGCCCAGGGGGGTCCCCGGCCCAGCATTTT. V gene TRBV2 combines with J gene TRBJ1-5, with 7 bases matching TRBD1. In germline, CDR1 is SNHLY, CDR2 FYNNEI. The CDR3 is made up of 13 amino acids. With V trimmed by 6 bases and J by 11 bases, 10 bases remained unmatched.

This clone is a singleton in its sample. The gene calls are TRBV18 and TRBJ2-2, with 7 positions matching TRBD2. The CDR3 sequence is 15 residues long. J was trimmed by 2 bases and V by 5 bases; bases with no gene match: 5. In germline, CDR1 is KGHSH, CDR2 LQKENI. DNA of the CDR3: TGTGCCAGCTCAAAGACTAGCATTAACACCGGGGAGCTGTTTTTT. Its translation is CASSKTSINTGELFF. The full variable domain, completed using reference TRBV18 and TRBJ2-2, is NAGVMQNPRHLVRRRGQEARLRCSPMKGHSHVYWYRQLPEEGLKFMVYLQKENIIDESGMPKERFSAEFPKEGPSILRIQQVVRGDSAAYFCASSKTSINTGELFFGEGSRLTVL.

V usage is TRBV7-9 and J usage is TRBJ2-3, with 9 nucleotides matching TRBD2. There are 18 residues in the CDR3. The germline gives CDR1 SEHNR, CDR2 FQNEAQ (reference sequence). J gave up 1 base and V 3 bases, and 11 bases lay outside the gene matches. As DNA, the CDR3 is TGTGCCAGCAGCTTGGGTCTTGCGGGAGGGCTCCGCACAGATACGCAGTATTTT. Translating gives CASSLGLAGGLRTDTQYF.

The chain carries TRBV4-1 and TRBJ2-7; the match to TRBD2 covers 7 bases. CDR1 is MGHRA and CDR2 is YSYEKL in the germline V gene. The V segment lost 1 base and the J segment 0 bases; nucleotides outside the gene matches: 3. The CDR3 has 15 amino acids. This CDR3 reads CASSQVGGSSYEQYF. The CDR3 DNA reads TGCGCCAGCAGCCAAGTGGGCGGGAGCTCCTACGAGCAGTACTTC.

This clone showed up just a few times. The CDR3 loop reads CASSPTPGTQGEQYF. The CDR3 region has the DNA TGTGCCAGCTCACCAACACCCGGGACTCAAGGCGAGCAGTACTTC. The chain recombines TRBV18 with TRBJ2-7; D might be TRBD2 (6 bases). The germline V and J ends were trimmed by 2 bases and 6 bases, with 17 bases remaining between them. CDR1 and CDR2 from the germline V gene are KGHSH and LQKENI. The CDR3 has 15 amino acids. The whole variable domain, filled in from reference TRBV18 and TRBJ2-7, reads NAGVMQNPRHLVRRRGQEARLRCSPMKGHSHVYWYRQLPEEGLKFMVYLQKENIIDESGMPKERFSAEFPKEGPSILRIQQVVRGDSAAYFCASSPTPGTQGEQYFGPGTRLTVT.

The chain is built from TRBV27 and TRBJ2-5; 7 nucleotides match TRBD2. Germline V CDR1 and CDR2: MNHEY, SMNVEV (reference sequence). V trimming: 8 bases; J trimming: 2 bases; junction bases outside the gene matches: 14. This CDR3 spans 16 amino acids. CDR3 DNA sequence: TGTGCCAGCCGAATCTCCCCGGGAGGTCGGCAAGAGACCCAGTACTTC. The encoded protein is CASRISPGGRQETQYF.

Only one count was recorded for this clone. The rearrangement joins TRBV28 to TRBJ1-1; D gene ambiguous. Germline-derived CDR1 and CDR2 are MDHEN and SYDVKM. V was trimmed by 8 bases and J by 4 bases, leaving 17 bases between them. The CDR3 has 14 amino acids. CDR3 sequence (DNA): TGTGCCAGCGCCCCTCCCCGGGTCTCCACTGAAGCTTTCTTT. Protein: CASAPPRVSTEAFF.